This entry concerns a single T cell receptor beta chain. The antigen it binds to is not known. The sample holds no much larger clone one base away, and base qualities are not on file. The donors were healthy, HIV-negative adults who had no recently reported acute infections or vaccinations. All donors were Caucasian adults living in Nashville, Tennessee, USA. CD4+ T cells were enriched by magnetic negative selection, after which naive cells were positively selected on CD45RA and the negative fraction was taken as the memory subset. Blood was obtained by leukapheresis, after which PBMCs were separated by Ficoll-Histopaque density gradient centrifugation and cryopreserved in liquid nitrogen vapor phase. Purity and quantity of every magnetically sorted T cell population were checked by analytical flow cytometry. Genomic DNA was isolated from each sorted fraction and quantified by UV absorbance on a Nanodrop 2000c.

These data are taken from a study of shared clonotypes between healthy human individuals (dated by TCRdb to 2020 to 2021). A note on the overall study: Three men and a couple of women, aged 18 to 49 years, made up the cohort. Each donor's leukapheresis produced roughly between roughly 0.94 and 9.5 billion PBMCs. To increase sequencing depth and limit assay-specific biases, different laboratories used diverse techniques to prepare libraries and sequence TCR repertoires. For each donor, CD4 naive and CD4 memory were each given three plates, CD8 naive was given two plates, and CD8 memory was given one plate. The study deeply sequenced blood TCR repertoires of about 5 healthy adults to estimate repertoire size and the extent of clonotype sharing between individuals.

General conclusions and limits of the study: Even with the large sequencing depth, rarefaction of the sorted-subset datasets indicated that sequencing was incomplete. Sharing across a few donors was observed for approximately 5% of naive CD4, around 3.5% of naive CD8, over 2% of memory CD4, and 0.4% of memory CD8 clonotypes. Sampling was restricted to blood, and TCR repertoires in tissue are likely to differ from TCR repertoires in blood. The genetic and exposure-history diversity represented was limited by the small number of donors. Based on pairwise subsampling, the degree of clonotype sharing among donors was expected to be affected by sequencing depth. Naive subsets generally had larger estimated clonotype richness than memory subsets. Clonotypes shared by all four sorted-subset donors showed higher generation probabilities than non-shared clonotypes.

Using the deep immunoSEQ assay, multiplex PCR amplified TCR CDR3 regions from genomic DNA. Genomic DNA extracted from each cell subset was distributed evenly over all wells of several immunoSEQ 96-well plates, and each plate served as one replicate. Each replicate PCR for sorted subsets received roughly 0.2 ug genomic DNA, equal to tens of thousands of T cell genomes. Purified libraries were measured with a Qubit 3.0 fluorometer, size-checked on a Bioanalyzer 2100, and measured again with the KAPA Library Quantification kit. Every immunoSEQ 96-well plate was sequenced on a separate single-read 150-cycle Illumina NextSeq 550 flow cell. The original methods were these. Because only junctional sequences without quality scores were contained in the immunoSEQ output, filtering matching that applied to full-length reads could not be performed. Sequences were annotated with PyIR, a Python wrapper for IgBLAST v1.9, using IMGT germline references to assign V/J genes and CDR3. Reads were removed for weak V/J assignments (E-value above 1e-6), missing CDR3, stop codons, out-of-frame junctions, or ambiguous translated residues. A V3J clonotype was defined by an identical inferred V gene, J gene, and CDR3 amino acid sequence. The percentage overlap between two repertoires was calculated by dividing the number of shared unique clonotypes by the size of the smaller repertoire. RTK rarefaction, the Chao1 estimator, and Recon v2.1 estimates of unobserved clonotypes were used to assess repertoire richness. Generation probabilities for all TCRbeta clonotypes obtained by the gDNA method from a handful of donors were computed using OLGA. This is the immuneACCESS table as TCRdb keeps it, with only in-frame sequences that have V and J called. A part of the clones is gone; compared with another copy, unresolved V genes explain less than half, and the rest is unexplained. That table supplies the V and J calls and clone size; D and trimming were determined from the DNA. In all, the sample holds roughly 1,600,000 clones, and around 98.5% of those were seen once. Over 0.3% of the sample is held by the ten biggest clonotypes.

V gives up 2 bases and J gives up 3 bases, and the segment between their germline ends measures 10 bases. The CDR3 spans 15 residues, from the cysteine through the phenylalanine. Of all the DNA, just the CDR3 is kept, 45 bases in frame from base 1. The germline V gene gives CDR1 as LGHNA and CDR2 as YSLEER. The sequencing input was naive CD4+ T cells sorted from blood. The cell subset or site label of this sample denotes: CD45RA+ positively selected. The TCR comes from a man younger than 40 in good health. Rearrangement joined TRBV4-3 to TRBJ1-4; 5 matching bases give a weak D call of TRBD1. The encoded CDR3 is CASSQQGMSNEKLFF. At the DNA level, the sequence is TGCGCCAGCAGCCAACAGGGAATGTCTAATGAAAAACTGTTTTTT.